This T cell receptor (beta chain) was recorded in a study of T cell responses to AZD1222 COVID-19 vaccine. Study results and limitations: Nearly half of the spike-specific TCRs reportedly recognize variant regions that carry no mutations. Spike-specific TCR repertoires showed rising breadth and depth after two AZD1222 doses.

The CDR3 is made up of 16 amino acids. Trimming took 1 base from V and 0 from J, leaving 10 bases between them. Germline values: CDR1 MGHRA, CDR2 YSYEKL. This clone was picked up one time. Its cognate antigen is unknown. The assay was immunoSEQ multiplex PCR, and TCRdb's table has in-frame clones only and misses some. The sample lists some 200,000 clones, approximately 94% occurring once. This receptor was taken from an adult in good health. The starting material was peripheral blood, obtained on day 0 of MenACWY control vaccination. The chain links TRBV4-1 to TRBJ1-5; D is undetermined. The DNA for the CDR3 is TGCGCCAGCAGCCAAGGTTTGGCGTATAGCAATCAGCCCCAGCATTTT. Residues: CASSQGLAYSNQPQHF.